This TCR beta chain was observed in a study of blood T cell repertoires in COVID-19. Study-wide context: The United States, Italy and Spain provided the acute and convalescent COVID-19 samples. In each case, the material was cDNA or gDNA derived from T cells, B-cell-depleted T cells, or PBMCs.

The CDR3 is 14 amino acids. V was cut by 0 bases and J by 3 bases, with 7 bases left in between. Germline loops: CDR1 SGHRS, CDR2 YFSETQ. Only in-frame clones appear in the TCRdb table, and some are missing; sequencing was by immunoSEQ multiplex PCR. The sample has about 240,000 clones, roughly 86% seen once; the top ten hold roughly 3.5%. This rearrangement joins TRBV5-1 to TRBJ2-1; D gene uncertain. The source material was PBMCs or T cells enriched from blood (not recorded which). This receptor was taken from a woman between 35 and 50 years old with acute COVID-19. CDR3 sequence reads: CASSLEQNYNEQFF. CDR3 DNA sequence: TGCGCCAGCAGCTTGGAACAGAACTACAATGAGCAGTTCTTC.